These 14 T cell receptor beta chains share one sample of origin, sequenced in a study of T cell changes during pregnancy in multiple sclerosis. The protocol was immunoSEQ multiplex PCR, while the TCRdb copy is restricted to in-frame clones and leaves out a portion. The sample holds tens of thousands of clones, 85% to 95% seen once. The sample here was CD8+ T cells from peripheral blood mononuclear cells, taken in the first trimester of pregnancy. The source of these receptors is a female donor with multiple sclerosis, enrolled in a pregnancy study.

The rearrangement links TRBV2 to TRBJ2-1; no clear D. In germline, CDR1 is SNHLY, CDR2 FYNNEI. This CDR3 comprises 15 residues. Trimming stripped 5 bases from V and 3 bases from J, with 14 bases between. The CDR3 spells CASSPRYQDYNEQFF. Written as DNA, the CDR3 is TGTGCCAGCAGTCCAAGGTATCAGGACTACAATGAGCAGTTCTTC.

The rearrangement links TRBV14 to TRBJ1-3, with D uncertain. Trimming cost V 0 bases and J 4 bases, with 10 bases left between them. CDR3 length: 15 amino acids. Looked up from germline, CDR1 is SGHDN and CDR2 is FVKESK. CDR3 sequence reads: CASSQEQLSGNTIYF. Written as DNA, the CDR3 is TGTGCCAGCAGCCAAGAACAGCTATCGGGAAACACCATATATTTT.

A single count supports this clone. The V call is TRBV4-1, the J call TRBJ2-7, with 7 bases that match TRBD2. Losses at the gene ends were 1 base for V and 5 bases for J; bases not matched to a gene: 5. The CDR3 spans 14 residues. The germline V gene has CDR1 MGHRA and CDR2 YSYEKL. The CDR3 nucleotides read TGCGCCAGCAGCCAAGGCGGGAGCGGGAACGAGCAGTACTTC. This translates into CASSQGGSGNEQYF.

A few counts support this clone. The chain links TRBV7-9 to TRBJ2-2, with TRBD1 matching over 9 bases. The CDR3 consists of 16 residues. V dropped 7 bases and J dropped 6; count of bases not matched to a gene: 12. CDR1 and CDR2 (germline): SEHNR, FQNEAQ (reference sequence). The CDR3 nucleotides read TGTGCCAGCATCCAAACAGGACAGGGGAAGTCCGGGGAGCTGTTTTTT. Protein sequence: CASIQTGQGKSGELFF.

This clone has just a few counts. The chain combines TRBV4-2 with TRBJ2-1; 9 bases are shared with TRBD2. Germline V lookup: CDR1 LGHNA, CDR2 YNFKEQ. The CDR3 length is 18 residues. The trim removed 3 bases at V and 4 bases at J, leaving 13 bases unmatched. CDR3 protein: CASSQPTSGLALYNEQFF. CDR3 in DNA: TGTGCCAGCAGCCAGCCCACAAGCGGACTAGCGTTATACAATGAGCAGTTCTTC.

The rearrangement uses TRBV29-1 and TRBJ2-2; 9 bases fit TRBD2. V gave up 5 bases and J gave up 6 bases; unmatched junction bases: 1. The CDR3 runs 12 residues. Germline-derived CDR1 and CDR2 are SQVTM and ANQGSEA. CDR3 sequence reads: CSVTSGSGELFF. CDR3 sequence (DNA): TGCAGCGTTACTAGCGGGTCCGGGGAGCTGTTTTTT.

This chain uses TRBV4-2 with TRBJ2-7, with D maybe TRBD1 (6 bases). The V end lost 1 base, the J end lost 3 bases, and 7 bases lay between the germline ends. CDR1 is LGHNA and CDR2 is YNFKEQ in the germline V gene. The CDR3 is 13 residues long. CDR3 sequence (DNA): TGTGCCAGCAGCCAAGGGACAGTCTACGAGCAGTACTTC. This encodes CASSQGTVYEQYF.

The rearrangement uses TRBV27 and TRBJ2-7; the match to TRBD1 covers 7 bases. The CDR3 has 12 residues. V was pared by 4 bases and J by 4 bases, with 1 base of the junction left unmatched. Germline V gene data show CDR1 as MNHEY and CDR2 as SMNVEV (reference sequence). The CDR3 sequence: CASSYRGYEQYF. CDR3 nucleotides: TGTGCCAGCAGTTACAGGGGATACGAGCAGTACTTC.

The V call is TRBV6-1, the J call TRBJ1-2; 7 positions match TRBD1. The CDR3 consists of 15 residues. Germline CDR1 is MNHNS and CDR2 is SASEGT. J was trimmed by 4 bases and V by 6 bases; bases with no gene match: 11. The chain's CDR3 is CASSFNSGQVYGYTF. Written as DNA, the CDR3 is TGTGCCAGCAGCTTTAACTCAGGACAGGTCTATGGCTACACCTTC.

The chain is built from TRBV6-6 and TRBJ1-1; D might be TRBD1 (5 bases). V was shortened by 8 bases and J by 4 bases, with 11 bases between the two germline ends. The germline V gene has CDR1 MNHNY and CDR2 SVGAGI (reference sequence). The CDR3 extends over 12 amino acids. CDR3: CASSGPGTEAFF. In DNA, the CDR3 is TGTGCCAGCTCAGGGCCGGGCACTGAAGCTTTCTTT.

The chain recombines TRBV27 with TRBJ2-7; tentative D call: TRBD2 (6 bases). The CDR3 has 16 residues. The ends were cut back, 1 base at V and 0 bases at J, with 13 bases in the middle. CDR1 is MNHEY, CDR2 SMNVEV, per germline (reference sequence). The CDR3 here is CASSLWAGSSSYEQYF. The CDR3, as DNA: TGTGCCAGCAGTTTATGGGCCGGGAGCAGCTCCTACGAGCAGTACTTC.

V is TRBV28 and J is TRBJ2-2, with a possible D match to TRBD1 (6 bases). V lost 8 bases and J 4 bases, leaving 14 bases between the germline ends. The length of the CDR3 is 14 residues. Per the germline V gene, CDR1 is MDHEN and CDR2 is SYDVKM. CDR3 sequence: CASDRQETTGELFF. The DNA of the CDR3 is TGTGCCAGCGATAGACAGGAAACCACCGGGGAGCTGTTTTTT.

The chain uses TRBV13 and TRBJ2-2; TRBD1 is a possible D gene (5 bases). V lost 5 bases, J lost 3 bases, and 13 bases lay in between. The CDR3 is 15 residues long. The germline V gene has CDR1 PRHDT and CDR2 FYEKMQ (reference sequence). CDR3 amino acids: CASSPGRADTGELFF. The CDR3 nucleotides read TGTGCCAGCAGCCCGGGCAGGGCGGACACCGGGGAGCTGTTTTTT.

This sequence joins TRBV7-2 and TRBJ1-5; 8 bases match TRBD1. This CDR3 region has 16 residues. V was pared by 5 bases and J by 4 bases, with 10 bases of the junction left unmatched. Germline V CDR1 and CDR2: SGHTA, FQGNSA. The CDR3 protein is CASSPLRTGGNQPQHF. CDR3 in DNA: TGTGCCAGCAGCCCTCTCCGCACAGGGGGGAATCAGCCCCAGCATTTT.